This TCR beta chain was sequenced during a study of cytomegalovirus exposure and HLA in healthy donors. This clone was recorded once. Antigen specificity is unknown. The CDR3 is made up of 15 amino acids. V gave up 9 bases and J gave up 2 bases; unmatched junction bases: 11. CDR1 and CDR2 (germline): SNHLY, FYNNEI. Study-level points and caveats: It was likely that a cluster of highly shared sequence variants was a sequencing artifact.

The PCR contained 60 Vbeta and 13 Jbeta primers. TCRdb keeps only in-frame clones here, not all; method: immunoSEQ multiplex PCR. The profile shows 150,000 to 200,000 clones, 81% of them singletons. Whereas donors were nominally healthy upon sampling, unrecorded immune exposures were probable. The clonotype was recovered from a man aged 35-49 years in good health and CMV-seropositive. Sequencing was done on a sample of PBMCs. The gene calls are TRBV2 and TRBJ2-3; 7 positions match TRBD2. Here the CDR3 reads CARGYSGTPTDTQYF. CDR3 bases: TGTGCCAGGGGGTACAGCGGGACTCCCACAGATACGCAGTATTTT.